This TCR beta chain was found in a study of blood T cell repertoires in COVID-19. Study summary: Some COVID-19 samples were acute and others convalescent; all came from the United States, Italy and Spain. In each case, the material was cDNA or gDNA derived from T cells, B-cell-depleted T cells, or PBMCs.

In the original analysis: How many nucleated cells were present was estimated from reference gene primer amplification. Method: immunoSEQ multiplex PCR; TCRdb's copy keeps in-frame clones and lacks some. The V and J calls and clone size were taken over from that table, and D and trimming were inferred from the DNA. The sample gives roughly 390,000 clones, 80% to 90% of which show up once; about 9.4% is in the top ten. V lost 5 bases and J lost 4; bases outside the gene matches: 7. The CDR3 extends over 15 amino acids. Germline V gene lookup returns CDR1 MNHEY and CDR2 SVGEGT. A Seattle source enrolled patients during active infection and followed them longitudinally.

The clonotype originates from a woman in her 30s with COVID-19, enrolled during active disease. The chain joins TRBV6-2 or TRBV6-3 to TRBJ1-1, with 10 bases matching TRBD1. The sequencing input was peripheral blood. CDR3 in DNA: TGTGCCAGCAGTGACCCGGGGACAGGGGCCACTGAAGCTTTCTTT. This sequence encodes CASSDPGTGATEAFF.